Shown below are 27 T cell receptor beta chains from a single sample sequenced in a study of CD8+ T cells in alopecia areata. Sequencing relied on a cDNA template that was reverse transcribed from extracted RNA. Method: immunoSEQ multiplex PCR; TCRdb's copy keeps in-frame clones and lacks some. The sample yields some 170,000 clones, 67% seen once. Sequencing was performed on CD8+ T cells sorted from blood, taken at week 0. All receptors derive from a human donor with alopecia areata.

The rearrangement joins TRBV9 to TRBJ2-2; 12 nucleotides align to TRBD2. V was pared by 4 bases and J by 7 bases, with 5 bases of the junction left unmatched. Germline CDR1 and CDR2: SGDLS and YYNGEE. This CDR3 has 15 amino acids. As DNA, the CDR3 is TGTGCCAGCAGCCCTAGCGGGGGGGCAATCGGGGAGCTGTTTTTT. Residues: CASSPSGGAIGELFF.

The chain employs TRBV5-6 and TRBJ1-3; D unresolved. Deletions cut 2 bases from V and 0 bases from J, with 12 bases between. Germline V gene data show CDR1 as SGHDT and CDR2 as YYEEEE. The CDR3 runs 16 residues. The CDR3 DNA is TGTGCCAGCAGCTTCGGAAGCATAACCTCTGGAAACACCATATATTTT. Encoded protein: CASSFGSITSGNTIYF.

This clone was found a few times. The chain combines TRBV6-5 with TRBJ2-7, with D perhaps given as TRBD1 or TRBD2 (5 bases each). CDR3 length: 13 residues. Germline V gene data show CDR1 as MNHEY and CDR2 as SVGAGI. The ends were cut back, 2 bases at V and 3 bases at J, with 8 bases in the middle. The CDR3 region has the DNA TGTGCCAGCAGTTACGGGGACGGCTACGAGCAGTACTTC. Translation gives CASSYGDGYEQYF.

The chain carries TRBV27 and TRBJ1-2, with a possible D match to TRBD1 (6 bases). There are 15 residues in the CDR3. Trimming stripped 0 bases from V and 4 bases from J, with 12 bases between. CDR1 and CDR2 from the germline V gene are MNHEY and SMNVEV (reference sequence). This chain's CDR3 is CASSLSSGTRYGYTF. The CDR3 nucleotides read TGTGCCAGCAGTTTATCTTCTGGGACACGCTATGGCTACACCTTC.

Of note for this clone: Distinct nucleotide sequences in the sample also encode this CDR3. CDR3 in amino acids: CATSRVYNEQFF. The DNA of the CDR3 is TGTGCCACCAGCAGAGTTTACAATGAGCAGTTCTTC. The gene calls are TRBV15 and TRBJ2-1; no reliable D call. Trimming pared 1 base from V and 4 bases from J, leaving 2 bases between. Germline-derived CDR1 and CDR2 are LNHNV and YYDKDF (reference sequence). This CDR3 contains 12 residues. Full variable domain (missing parts from reference TRBV15 and TRBJ2-1): DAMVIQNPRYQVTQFGKPVTLSCSQTLNHNVMYWYQQKSSQAPKLLFHYYDKDFNNEADTPDNFQSRRPNTSFCFLDIRSPGLGDTAMYLCATSRVYNEQFFGPGTRLTVL.

The genes are TRBV29-1 and TRBJ2-5; 10 bases are shared with TRBD2. The V segment lost 0 bases and the J segment 7 bases; nucleotides outside the gene matches: 20. CDR3 length: 19 residues. Germline V gives CDR1 SQVTM, CDR2 ANQGSEA. The chain's CDR3 is CSVEDLRVSEAGGSLTQYF. CDR3 DNA sequence: TGCAGCGTTGAAGATCTAAGGGTCTCAGAAGCGGGGGGGTCGTTGACCCAGTACTTC.

The rearrangement uses TRBV15 and TRBJ1-1; the D is unclear. Trimming pared 0 bases from V and 6 bases from J, leaving 8 bases between. CDR1 LNHNV and CDR2 YYDKDF come from the germline V gene (reference sequence). The CDR3 runs 13 residues. CDR3 coding DNA: TGTGCCACCAGCAGAGATCCGTCTCCTGAAGCTTTCTTT. Translated, it gives CATSRDPSPEAFF.

The CDR3 protein is CASSLLLDQETQYF. For the CDR3, the DNA is TGTGCCAGCAGTCTCCTCCTGGACCAAGAGACCCAGTACTTC. This chain joins TRBV27 and TRBJ2-5; D is ambiguous. Per the germline V gene, CDR1 is MNHEY and CDR2 is SMNVEV (reference sequence). The V gene lost 5 bases and the J gene lost 0 bases, with 10 bases spanning the gap. This CDR3 comprises 14 residues.

The CDR3 DNA follows: TGTGCCAGCAGTTTAAGCAGGGGGCGATATGGCTACACCTTC. It encodes CASSLSRGRYGYTF. The V gene is TRBV27, the J gene TRBJ1-2; 8 nucleotides match TRBD1. CDR1 is MNHEY and CDR2 is SMNVEV in the germline V gene (reference sequence). The CDR3 totals 14 residues. Trimming at V came to 2 bases and at J to 5 bases, leaving 4 bases not matched to a gene.

The rearrangement joins TRBV11-2 to TRBJ2-2; D is undetermined. Germline CDR1 SGHAT, CDR2 FQNNGV. This CDR3 has 13 residues. The V end lost 0 bases, the J end lost 4 bases, and 3 bases lay between the germline ends. The DNA for the CDR3 is TGTGCCAGCAGCTTAGAGACCACCGGGGAGCTGTTTTTT. Its translation is CASSLETTGELFF.

V and J are TRBV4-1 and TRBJ2-3; 10 bases match TRBD2. The germline V gene has CDR1 MGHRA and CDR2 YSYEKL. The ends lost 0 bases at V and 3 bases at J; junction bases unmatched: 0. This CDR3 has 15 amino acids. The CDR3 protein is CASSQEGLATDTQYF. Written as DNA, the CDR3 is TGCGCCAGCAGCCAAGAGGGACTAGCGACAGATACGCAGTATTTT.

This clone was picked up a small number of times. The chain combines TRBV12-5 with TRBJ2-1, with a tentative D call TRBD2 (6 bases). Germline CDR1 and CDR2: LGHNT and FRNRAP. With 2 bases removed from V and 7 bases from J, the gap between germline ends came to 12 bases. There are 14 residues in the CDR3. Written as DNA, the CDR3 is TGTGCTAGTGGTTTGTCCCTAGGAGGGAATGAGCAGTTCTTC. Its translation is CASGLSLGGNEQFF.

V is TRBV28 and J is TRBJ2-5; D may be TRBD2 (5 bases). Deletions cut 3 bases from V and 1 base from J, with 9 bases between. The V gene's germline CDR1 is MDHEN and CDR2 SYDVKM. CDR3 length: 14 amino acids. The DNA for the CDR3 is TGTGCCAGCAGTTTTGAAGGAGGCCAAGAGACCCAGTACTTC. Amino acid sequence: CASSFEGGQETQYF.

This chain connects TRBV13 to TRBJ1-1; the match to TRBD1 covers 9 bases. CDR3 length: 14 residues. J lost 3 bases, V lost 4 bases, and 3 bases had no gene match. The germline CDR1 and CDR2 sequences are PRHDT and FYEKMQ (reference sequence). CDR3 DNA sequence: TGTGCCAGCAGCTGGGGACAGGGAGACACTGAAGCTTTCTTT. Encoded protein: CASSWGQGDTEAFF.

CDR3: CSVEVIGSGNTIYF. CDR3 in DNA: TGCAGCGTTGAAGTCATCGGCTCTGGAAACACCATATATTTT. The genes are TRBV29-1 and TRBJ1-3; no clear D. Germline CDR1 is SQVTM and CDR2 is ANQGSEA. This CDR3 spans 14 amino acids. The V gene lost 1 base and the J gene lost 0 bases, with 7 bases spanning the gap.

The chain combines TRBV20-1 with TRBJ2-7; D perhaps matches TRBD2 (7 bases). CDR1 is DFQATT and CDR2 is SNEGSKA in the germline V gene (reference sequence). The length of the CDR3 is 11 residues. Trimming pared 6 bases from V and 7 bases from J, leaving 13 bases between. The DNA of the CDR3 is TGCAGTGCCGTGCGGGGGCGAGAGCAGTACTTC. Translating it yields CSAVRGREQYF.

The chain employs TRBV29-1 and TRBJ2-7, with TRBD1 identical over 10 bases. After removal of 0 bases from V and 0 bases from J, the junction contained 5 bases not matched to a gene. CDR1 is SQVTM, CDR2 ANQGSEA, per germline. The CDR3 has 16 residues. In nucleotides, the CDR3 is TGCAGCGTTGAAGATCAAGGGGACAGGGGCTCCTACGAGCAGTACTTC. Encoded protein: CSVEDQGDRGSYEQYF.

The CDR3 loop is CASSESGQSSYEQYF. In DNA, the CDR3 is TGCGCCAGCAGTGAGTCGGGACAGAGCTCCTACGAGCAGTACTTC. The J gene is TRBJ2-7, the V gene TRBV10-2; TRBD1 aligns across 7 bases. Germline-derived CDR1 and CDR2 are WSHSY and SAAADI. The CDR3 sequence is 15 residues long. V shed 0 bases and J 0 bases; nucleotides not matched to a gene: 2.

The chain joins TRBV9 to TRBJ1-2; 11 nucleotides line up with TRBD1. CDR3 length: 14 amino acids. V dropped 5 bases and J dropped 7; count of bases not matched to a gene: 7. Germline V gene lookup returns CDR1 SGDLS and CDR2 YYNGEE. The CDR3 DNA follows: TGTGCCAGCAGGTCCGGACAGGGGGCATTTGGCTACACCTTC. Translated: CASRSGQGAFGYTF.

The CDR3 DNA is TGTGCCAGCAGCCGAAGGGGACAGGGTAACGGCGAGCAGTACTTC. Translating it yields CASSRRGQGNGEQYF. The V call is TRBV13, the J call TRBJ2-7, with 9 positions matching TRBD1. Germline V CDR1 and CDR2: PRHDT, FYEKMQ (reference sequence). This CDR3 has 15 residues. With 5 bases clipped from V and 6 bases from J, the junction kept 11 bases outside the gene matches.

This sequence joins TRBV6-5 and TRBJ2-2; D gene unclear. Germline V gives CDR1 MNHEY, CDR2 SVGAGI. Trimming took 6 bases from V and 4 from J, leaving 9 bases between them. The CDR3 contains 13 residues. The CDR3 reads CASRAATTGELFF. Written as DNA, the CDR3 is TGTGCCAGCAGGGCAGCAACCACCGGGGAGCTGTTTTTT.

The chain has TRBV27 and TRBJ1-1; possible D gene TRBD1, 5 bases. Germline CDR1 MNHEY, CDR2 SMNVEV (reference sequence). V was pared by 3 bases and J by 4 bases, with 18 bases between. CDR3 size: 16 residues. CDR3 sequence reads: CASSFVLPRRGTEAFF. In nucleotides, the CDR3 is TGTGCCAGCAGTTTTGTTCTCCCGCGAAGGGGCACTGAAGCTTTCTTT.

The chain links TRBV27 to TRBJ2-1, with TRBD1 matching 9 bases. Germline CDR1 is MNHEY and CDR2 is SMNVEV (reference sequence). The V and J ends lost 3 bases and 4 bases, in that order; junction bases with no gene match: 4. The CDR3 has 15 amino acids. CDR3 protein: CASSFTGTGYNEQFF. The CDR3, as DNA: TGTGCCAGCAGTTTCACCGGGACAGGGTACAATGAGCAGTTCTTC.

This sequence joins TRBV11-2 and TRBJ2-4, with a possible D match to TRBD2 (6 bases). The CDR3 extends over 15 amino acids. Per germline, CDR1 SGHAT and CDR2 FQNNGV. V dropped 0 bases and J dropped 7 bases, with 13 bases sitting between them. The CDR3 DNA is TGTGCCAGCAGCTTAGAGCTAGCGTCCGAGAACATTCAGTACTTC. This gives the protein CASSLELASENIQYF.

The CDR3: CASRKHSYEQYF. In DNA, the CDR3 is TGTGCCAGCAGGAAACACAGCTACGAGCAGTACTTC. J is TRBJ2-7 and V is TRBV6-6; D unresolved. V lost 6 bases, J lost 3 bases, and 9 bases lay in between. This CDR3 is 12 amino acids long. CDR1 and CDR2 from the germline V gene are MNHNY and SVGAGI (reference sequence).

The gene calls are TRBV30 and TRBJ2-3, with TRBD1 matching over 9 bases. CDR1 and CDR2 (germline): GTSNPN, SVGIG (reference sequence). The J segment lost 4 bases and the V segment lost 2 bases, leaving 10 bases of the junction unmatched. The length of the CDR3 is 16 residues. The CDR3 DNA follows: TGTGCCTGGAGTCCTGGGACAGGGAGGTTCGCAGATACGCAGTATTTT. It translates to CAWSPGTGRFADTQYF.

The chain couples TRBV4-1 to TRBJ2-7; the D gene is possibly TRBD2 (6 bases). Trimming shortened V by 5 bases and J by 2 bases, and 16 bases separated the two germline ends. Germline V lookup: CDR1 MGHRA, CDR2 YSYEKL. The CDR3 is made up of 15 amino acids. The chain's CDR3 is CASSTGGDLPYEQYF. For the CDR3, the DNA is TGCGCCAGCAGCACCGGAGGGGACTTACCCTACGAGCAGTACTTC.